The sequence of this T cell receptor beta chain was determined in a study of cytomegalovirus exposure and HLA in healthy donors. This PCR relied on a set of 60 Vbeta primers and 13 Jbeta primers. Profiling relied on immunoSEQ multiplex PCR, and the TCRdb table lists in-frame clones only, not all of them. This table has about 130,000 clones, 60% to 80% appearing once. Study results and caveats: It is likely that the observed cluster of highly shared sequence variants was a sequencing artifact. Accurate prediction of most subjects' HLA-A and HLA-B alleles from TCR beta sequences was reported.

With regard to this clone: Its cognate antigen is unknown.

This CDR3 has 15 residues. V lost 4 bases, J lost 4 bases, and 16 bases lay in between. The germline CDR1 and CDR2 sequences are SGHAT and FQDESV (reference sequence). At the time of sampling, donors were nominally healthy, though unrecorded immune exposures were likely. Sequencing input: PBMCs. This receptor was obtained from a male donor in good health and CMV-seronegative. The rearrangement joins TRBV11-1 to TRBJ2-5; tentative D call: TRBD2 (5 bases). The CDR3 loop reads CASSSDRDYGETQYF. The DNA of the CDR3 is TGTGCCAGCAGCTCAGACCGGGATTATGGAGAGACCCAGTACTTC.